This TCR beta chain came from a study of T cell repertoires in cytomegalovirus infection. Study details: Both recently identified HLA-C-restricted and well-studied HLA-B-restricted CMV epitopes were used in the study. TCR beta signatures that were public indicated CMV infection and matching HLA type. Study-wide points: People with CMV and the relevant HLA were identified by cumulative public TCR beta family frequency. CMV-specific HLA-C-restricted TCR beta clonotypes dominated the ex vivo response.

One entry per CDR3 protein results from TCRdb running MiXCR on the reads. The repertoire holds roughly 990,000 distinct CDR3 sequences, with roughly 30% as singletons. This clonotype has more than one count but fewer than ten. The antigen is unknown. The CDR3 covers 14 residues. With 0 bases removed from V and 6 bases from J, the gap between germline ends came to 10 bases. Per the germline V gene, CDR1 is SGDLS and CDR2 is YYNGEE. The chain joins TRBV9 to TRBJ1-5, with D uncertain. The clonotype originates from a human donor in good health (CMV status not recorded). Some clones in this sample may be carry-over from other donors' samples. The sample was cultured CD8+ T cells from PBMCs, taken from culture after CMV antigen stimulation. The CDR3, as DNA: TGTGCCAGCAGCGTAGGTGGAGGCCTTCAGCCCCAGCATTTT. The encoded protein is CASSVGGGLQPQHF.